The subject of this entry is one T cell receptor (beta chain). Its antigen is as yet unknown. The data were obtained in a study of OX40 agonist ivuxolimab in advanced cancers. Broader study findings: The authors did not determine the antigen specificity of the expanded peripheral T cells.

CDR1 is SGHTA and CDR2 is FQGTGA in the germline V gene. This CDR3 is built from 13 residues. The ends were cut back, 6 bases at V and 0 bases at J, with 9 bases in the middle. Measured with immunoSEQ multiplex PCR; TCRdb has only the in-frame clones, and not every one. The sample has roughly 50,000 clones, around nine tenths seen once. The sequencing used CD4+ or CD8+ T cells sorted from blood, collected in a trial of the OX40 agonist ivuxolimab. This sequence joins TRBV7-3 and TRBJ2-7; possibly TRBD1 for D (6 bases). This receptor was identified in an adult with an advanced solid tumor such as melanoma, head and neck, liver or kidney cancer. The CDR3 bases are TGTGCCAGCAGGAGACAGGACTCCTACGAGCAGTACTTC. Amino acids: CASRRQDSYEQYF.